This T cell receptor (beta chain) was recorded in a study of human thymus T cells. The protocol was immunoSEQ multiplex PCR, while the TCRdb copy is restricted to in-frame clones and leaves out a portion. This table has about 130,000 clones, around 94% appearing once. This clone was counted a few times. Its antigen is as yet unknown. CDR1 is SNHLY, CDR2 FYNNEI, per germline. The CDR3 covers 14 residues. The germline V and J ends were trimmed by 8 bases and 9 bases, with 17 bases remaining between them. Broader study findings: Repertoires sampled from thymus and blood appeared biased in V and J gene usage. Related work found strong thymic repertoire overlap between unrelated individuals.

Resections obtained during corrective heart surgery supplied the thymus tissue. Healthy Finnish infants undergoing corrective surgery for congenital heart defects were used as donors. This chain joins TRBV2 and TRBJ1-6; D call uncertain. The receptor was isolated from a boy under two years old with a congenital heart defect but otherwise immunologically healthy. Sequencing was done on a sample of thymus tissue. CDR3 sequence (DNA): TGTGCCAGCGGAGCGACAAGAGGGTGTTCACCCCTCCACTTT. This codes for CASGATRGCSPLHF.